A selection of T cell receptor beta chains follows, all from one sample in a study of T cell repertoires in cytomegalovirus infection. TCRdb called the reads again in MiXCR, with one record for every CDR3 protein. The table has some 700,000 distinct CDR3 sequences, about 30% seen once. Their cognate antigens are unknown. Source: cultured PBMCs, taken from culture after CMV antigen stimulation. These receptors were collected from a human donor in good health (CMV status not recorded). Some clones in this sample may be carry-over from other donors' samples. Each CDR3 is given with its conserved first and last residue. The D gene is left open where the match is weak. Clone size is shown for a subset of rows, as once, few, many or a class of expanded clone.

TRBJ2-1	many	NA	TRBV7-6	TGTGCCAGCAGCCGCGCCCCAGCCCCTCAGGCGTACAATGAGCAGTTCTTC	CASSRAPAPQAYNEQFF
TRBJ2-3	NA	TRBD2	TRBV6-1	TGTGCCAGCAGACCCCTAGCGGGAACCACGGCAGATACGCAGTATTTT	CASRPLAGTTADTQYF
TRBJ2-7	once	TRBD1	TRBV6-8	TGTGCCAGCAGTGGGAATTTAAGGACAGGGTGGTCCTACGAGCAGTACTTC	CASSGNLRTGWSYEQYF
TRBJ2-3	many	NA	TRBV7-2	TGTGCCAGCAGCGACCGACACTCAGATACGCAGTATTTT	CASSDRHSDTQYF
TRBJ2-3	NA	NA	TRBV20-1	TGCAGTGCGGGCGGGGCTGGCACAGATACGCAGTATTTT	CSAGGAGTDTQYF
TRBJ2-2	few	TRBD1	TRBV4-2	TGTGCCAGCAGGAAGACGACCGGGACAGGGAACACCGGGGAGCTGTTTTTT	CASRKTTGTGNTGELFF
TRBJ1-2	few	NA	TRBV7-9	TGTGCCAGCAGCCGACGGACTGGGGTGGGTGGCTACACCTTC	CASSRRTGVGGYTF
TRBJ2-1	NA	NA	TRBV10-3	TGTGCCATCAGTCAAAACAATGAGCAGTTCTTC	CAISQNNEQFF
TRBJ2-7	NA	TRBD2	TRBV20-1	TGCAGTGCTAGAGATATAAGCGGGGGGACCTACGAGCAGTACTTC	CSARDISGGTYEQYF
TRBJ2-7	many	TRBD1	TRBV7-6	TGTGCCAGCAGCCTTATCGGGACAGGGGACTACGAGCAGTACTTC	CASSLIGTGDYEQYF
TRBJ1-3	NA	NA	TRBV6-1	TGTGCCAGCAGCGATCAGGGGAATAAAAACACCATATATTTT	CASSDQGNKNTIYF
TRBJ2-1	NA	TRBD2	TRBV11-1	TGTGCCAGCAGCTTAGTGCCTAGCGGGGGGCCCTACAATGAGCAGTTCTTC	CASSLVPSGGPYNEQFF
TRBJ2-1	NA	NA	TRBV6-6	TGTGCCAGCAGTTACTCGCCAGGTCGTTGGGGAGGTGAGCAGTTCTTC	CASSYSPGRWGGEQFF
TRBJ2-6	few	TRBD1	TRBV6-1	TGTGCCAGCAGTGATTTGGTTTTGGCTCGGACAGGGTCGTTAGGGGCCAACGTCCTGACTTTC	CASSDLVLARTGSLGANVLTF
TRBJ2-3	NA	NA	TRBV20-1	TGCAGTGCTAGACAACTAACAGGGTACACAGATACGCAGTATTTT	CSARQLTGYTDTQYF
TRBJ2-1	NA	TRBD2	TRBV7-2	TGTGCCAGCAGCTTCAGGACTAGAGCCGCAGGTGAGCAGTTCTTC	CASSFRTRAAGEQFF
TRBJ2-1	few	TRBD2	TRBV10-3	TGTGCCATTGCGGCCCTAGCGGGATTGTTAGGGAATGAGCAGTTCTTC	CAIAALAGLLGNEQFF
TRBJ1-2	NA	TRBD1	TRBV7-2	TGTGCCAGCAGAGCGTATACCGGACAGGGGGCGCGGGGCTACACCTTC	CASRAYTGQGARGYTF
TRBJ1-5	NA	NA	TRBV19	TGTGCCAGTAGTACGGCAAGAAATCAGCCCCAGCATTTT	CASSTARNQPQHF
TRBJ1-5	few	NA	TRBV6-6	TGTGCCAGCGAGGACACGACCAATCAGCCCCAGCATTTT	CASEDTTNQPQHF
TRBJ1-1	few	TRBD1	TRBV6-1	TGTGCCAGCAGCACACCGGGACAGAGACTTTACACTGAAGCTTTCTTT	CASSTPGQRLYTEAFF
TRBJ2-7	many	NA	TRBV7-2	TGTGCCAGCAGCTTAGGATGGGGCTCCTACGAGCAGTACTTC	CASSLGWGSYEQYF
TRBJ2-1	NA	NA	TRBV24-1	TGTGCCACCAGTGATTCGGGCAGGGAGAATGAGCAGTTCTTC	CATSDSGRENEQFF
TRBJ2-5	NA	TRBD2	TRBV7-2	TGTGCCAGCAGCCCCCGGACTAGCAGACAAGAGACCCAGTACTTC	CASSPRTSRQETQYF
TRBJ1-2	few	NA	TRBV6-8	TGTGCCAGCAGTTACTCGACGCAGCCTAACTATGGCTACACCTTC	CASSYSTQPNYGYTF
TRBJ1-1	many	NA	TRBV7-2	TGTGCCAGCAGTCTTAGTTCCCAGAGGCCTGAAGCTTTCTTT	CASSLSSQRPEAFF
TRBJ2-7	few	NA	TRBV6-7	TGTGCCAGCAGTTACTCGGAGATAGACACACCGACCTACGAGCAGTACTTC	CASSYSEIDTPTYEQYF
TRBJ2-5	NA	NA	TRBV20-1	TGCAGTGCCATACACGACAGCCTCCAAGAGACCCAGTACTTC	CSAIHDSLQETQYF
TRBJ2-3	NA	TRBD2	TRBV28	TGTGCCAGCAGTCTCACTAGCGGGGGGGCTGCAGATACGCAGTATTTT	CASSLTSGGAADTQYF
TRBJ2-2	few	NA	TRBV5-1	TGCGCCAGCAATTTGGCAACCACGGGTACCGGGGAGCTGTTTTTT	CASNLATTGTGELFF
TRBJ1-4	NA	NA	TRBV11-2	TGTGCCAGCAGCTTGCAGACAGGAGCCCATGAAAAACTGTTTTTT	CASSLQTGAHEKLFF
TRBJ2-1	NA	TRBD2	TRBV19	TGTGCCAGTAGTAGTTGGGGGGGCTCCTACAATGAGCAGTTCTTC	CASSSWGGSYNEQFF
TRBJ1-2	NA	NA	TRBV20-1	TGCAGTGGGAGAAACAGCGCCTATGGCTACACCTTC	CSGRNSAYGYTF
TRBJ2-3	many	NA	TRBV7-8	TGTGCCAGCAGCTCCTCGGGGGCCACAGATACGCAGTATTTT	CASSSSGATDTQYF
TRBJ2-2	few	TRBD1	TRBV7-9	TGTGCCAGCAGCCAGCTTGTGACAGGGGACACCGGGGAGCTGTTTTTT	CASSQLVTGDTGELFF
TRBJ2-5	NA	NA	TRBV2	TGTGCCAGCAGTGTTAGTGGCCCCCAAGAGACCCAGTACTTC	CASSVSGPQETQYF
TRBJ1-5	NA	NA	TRBV6-1	TGTGCCAGCAGTGAGATATATAGCAATCAGCCCCAGCATTTT	CASSEIYSNQPQHF
TRBJ2-1	NA	NA	TRBV6-5	TGTGCCAGCAGCCAGTCGGTTGAGCAGTTCTTC	CASSQSVEQFF
TRBJ2-1	few	NA	TRBV12-3/TRBV12-4	TGTGCCAGCAGTTTATTAGCGACTACCTACAATGAGCAGTTCTTC	CASSLLATTYNEQFF
TRBJ2-7	NA	NA	TRBV7-2	TGTGCCAGCAGCCTGGGGGGGGCGAATCTCCTACGGGAGCAGTACTTC	CASSLGGANLLREQYF
TRBJ2-1	few	TRBD2	TRBV6-5	TGTGCCAGCAGTTACGAAGCGGGGAGCTACAATGAGCAGTTCTTC	CASSYEAGSYNEQFF
TRBJ2-3	many	TRBD2	TRBV7-2	TGTGCCAGCAGCCCCGAGCCAGCGGGGGGGCCGGCAGATACGCAGTATTTT	CASSPEPAGGPADTQYF
TRBJ1-2	NA	TRBD1	TRBV6-6	TGTGCCAGCAGTTACGGGACAGGACGTGGCTACACCTTC	CASSYGTGRGYTF
TRBJ1-2	NA	NA	TRBV7-4	TGTGCCAGCAGCACAAGTCGCGACAGTCCTAAGGGCTACTCCTTC	CASSTSRDSPKGYSF
TRBJ2-3	NA	TRBD2	TRBV4-2	TGTGCCAGCAGCCAAGATTCCCTAGCGGGAGGCGCGGATACGCAGTATTTT	CASSQDSLAGGADTQYF
TRBJ1-2	many	NA	TRBV7-2	TGTGCCAGCAGCTTAAAATTCCGTACATTGAACCTTGGCTACACCTTC	CASSLKFRTLNLGYTF
TRBJ2-6	NA	NA	TRBV5-4	TGTGCCAGCAGCTCCCCCAACGTGGCCAACGTCCTGACTTTC	CASSSPNVANVLTF
TRBJ2-5	few	NA	TRBV7-2	TGTGCCAGCAGCTTAACGTTGAGGATGCAAGAGACCCAGTACTTC	CASSLTLRMQETQYF
TRBJ2-5	NA	NA	TRBV10-3	TGTGCCATCAGTGTCTCTGGCGACCAAGAGACCCAGTACTTC	CAISVSGDQETQYF
TRBJ2-1	NA	NA	TRBV27	TGTGCCAGCAGTTTATTCCTACTAAATGACAAGCGCTTTTACAATGAGCAGTTCTTC	CASSLFLLNDKRFYNEQFF
TRBJ2-2	NA	TRBD2	TRBV19	TGTGCCAGTAGGGGACTAGCGGGAGAAACCGGGGAGCTGTTTTTT	CASRGLAGETGELFF
TRBJ1-2	NA	NA	TRBV27	TGTGCCAGCAGTTTAGGAGGGAATTTGGCCGATGGCTACACCTTC	CASSLGGNLADGYTF
TRBJ1-5	NA	NA	TRBV19	TGTGCCAGTAGCCCCGACACCCAGGATCAGCCCCAGCATTTT	CASSPDTQDQPQHF
TRBJ2-4	NA	NA	TRBV28	TGTGCCGTCCAAGGGGGGATGTTCGCCAAAAACATTCAGTACTTC	CAVQGGMFAKNIQYF
TRBJ2-1	few	TRBD2	TRBV12-3/TRBV12-4	TGTGCCACCAGGGGGAGGGCGGGACTAGCCGACAATGAGCAGTTCTTC	CATRGRAGLADNEQFF
TRBJ2-5	few	NA	TRBV7-2	TGTGCCAGCAATTCCCTAAGAGGGGGTGGAGAGACCCAGTACTTC	CASNSLRGGGETQYF
TRBJ1-2	NA	TRBD1	TRBV20-1	TGCAGTGCTTATCCGGGACAGGGACAGGGCTATGGCTACACCTTC	CSAYPGQGQGYGYTF
TRBJ2-3	few	TRBD2	TRBV7-2	TGTGCCAGCCGTCTAGCGGCCACAGATACGCAGTATTTT	CASRLAATDTQYF